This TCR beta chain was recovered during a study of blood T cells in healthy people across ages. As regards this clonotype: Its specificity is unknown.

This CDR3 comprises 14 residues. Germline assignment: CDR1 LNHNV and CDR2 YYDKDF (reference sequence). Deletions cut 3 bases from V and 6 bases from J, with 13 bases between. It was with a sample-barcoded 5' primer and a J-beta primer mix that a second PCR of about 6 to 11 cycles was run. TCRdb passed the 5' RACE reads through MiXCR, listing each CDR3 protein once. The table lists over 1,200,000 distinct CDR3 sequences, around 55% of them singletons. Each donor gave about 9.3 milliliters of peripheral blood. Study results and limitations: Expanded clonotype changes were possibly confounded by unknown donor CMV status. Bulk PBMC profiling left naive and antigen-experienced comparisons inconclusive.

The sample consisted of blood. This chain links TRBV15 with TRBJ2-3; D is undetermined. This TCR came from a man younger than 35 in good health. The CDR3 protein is CATSREEFGDTQYF. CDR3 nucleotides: TGTGCCACCAGCAGGGAAGAATTTGGGGATACGCAGTATTTT. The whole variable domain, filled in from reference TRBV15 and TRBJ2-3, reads DAMVIQNPRYQVTQFGKPVTLSCSQTLNHNVMYWYQQKSSQAPKLLFHYYDKDFNNEADTPDNFQSRRPNTSFCFLDIRSPGLGDTAMYLCATSREEFGDTQYFGPGTRLTVL.